This T cell receptor (beta chain) was observed in a study of response to subunit inactivated influenza vaccine. Regarding the study as a whole: T cells newly recruited by each seasonal influenza vaccination are few, the authors suggested.

In TCRdb, the RT-PCR reads were re-called with MiXCR into one record per CDR3 protein. The sample yields 600,000 to 700,000 distinct CDR3 sequences, about 14% seen once. Germline V gene sequence: CDR1 SGHAT, CDR2 FQNNGV. This CDR3 contains 14 residues. Trimming took 4 bases from V and 6 from J; bases not matched to a gene: 7. This clonotype was detected a few times. Antigen: not known. Sequences were derived from PBMCs from blood, sampled 14 to 15 days before vaccination. This receptor was obtained from a man in his fifties who received an inactivated influenza vaccine. V gene TRBV11-2 combines with J gene TRBJ2-3; 7 bases are shared with TRBD2. CDR3 amino acids: CASSSRGGYDTQYF. The DNA for the CDR3 is TGTGCCAGCAGCTCAAGGGGAGGGTACGATACGCAGTATTTT.